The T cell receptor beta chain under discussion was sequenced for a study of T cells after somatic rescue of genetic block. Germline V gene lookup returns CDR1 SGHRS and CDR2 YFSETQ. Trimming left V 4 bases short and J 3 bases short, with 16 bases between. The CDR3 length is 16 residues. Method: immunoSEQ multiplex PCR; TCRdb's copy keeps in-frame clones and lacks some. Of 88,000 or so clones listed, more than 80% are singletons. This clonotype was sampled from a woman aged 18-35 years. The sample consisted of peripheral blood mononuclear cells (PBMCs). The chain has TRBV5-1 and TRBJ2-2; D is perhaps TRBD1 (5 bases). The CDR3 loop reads CASSPVQGSDTGELFF. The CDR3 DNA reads TGCGCCAGCAGCCCCGTCCAGGGTTCGGACACCGGGGAGCTGTTTTTT.